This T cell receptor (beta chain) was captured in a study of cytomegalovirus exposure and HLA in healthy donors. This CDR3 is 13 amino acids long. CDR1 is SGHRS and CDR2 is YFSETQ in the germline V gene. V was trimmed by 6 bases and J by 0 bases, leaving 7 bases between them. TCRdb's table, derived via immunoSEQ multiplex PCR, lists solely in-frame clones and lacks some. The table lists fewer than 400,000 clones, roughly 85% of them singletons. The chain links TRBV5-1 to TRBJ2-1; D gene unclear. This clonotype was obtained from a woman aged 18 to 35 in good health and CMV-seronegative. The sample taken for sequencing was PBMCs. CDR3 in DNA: TGCGCCAGCAAGCATAGCTCCTACAATGAGCAGTTCTTC. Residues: CASKHSSYNEQFF. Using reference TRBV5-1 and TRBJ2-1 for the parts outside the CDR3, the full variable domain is KAGVTQTPRYLIKTRGQQVTLSCSPISGHRSVSWYQQTPGQGLQFLFEYFSETQRNKGNFPGRFSGRQFSNSRSEMNVSTLELGDSALYLCASKHSSYNEQFFGPGTRLTVL.